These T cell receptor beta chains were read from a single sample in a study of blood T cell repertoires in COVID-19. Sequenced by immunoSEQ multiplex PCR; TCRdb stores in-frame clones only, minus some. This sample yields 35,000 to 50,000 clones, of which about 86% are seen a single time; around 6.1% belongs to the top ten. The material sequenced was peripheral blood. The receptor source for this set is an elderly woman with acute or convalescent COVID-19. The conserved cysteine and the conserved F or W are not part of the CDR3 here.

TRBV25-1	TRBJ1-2	ASSSNIGQGLGYT
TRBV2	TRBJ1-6	ASSWDRGRNSPLH
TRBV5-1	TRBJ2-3	ASSPDTGTDTQY
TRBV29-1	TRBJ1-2	SVAFATGIYGYT
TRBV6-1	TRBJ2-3	ASSAFGGTGTDTQY
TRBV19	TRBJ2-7	ASSMDRGTYEQY
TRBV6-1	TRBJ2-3	ASSSTRGALDTQY
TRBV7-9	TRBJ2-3	ASSSRSSGVGTDTQY
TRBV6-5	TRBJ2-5	ASSYLWGGSGETQY
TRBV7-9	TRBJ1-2	ASSHGTVVFGYT
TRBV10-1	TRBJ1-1	ASSEVQSTEAF
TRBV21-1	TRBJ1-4	ASRVEVNEKLF
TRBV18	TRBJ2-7	ASSPLSSYEQY
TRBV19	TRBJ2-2	ASSILPQGSGELF
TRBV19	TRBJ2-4	ASCWGSGNIQY
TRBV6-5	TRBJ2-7	ASNTGQVQPYEQY
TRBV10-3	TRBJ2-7	AISPGTGGYEQY
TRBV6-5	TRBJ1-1	ASSYSAGADTEAF
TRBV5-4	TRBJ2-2	ASSLTGVAGELF
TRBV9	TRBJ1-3	ASSTGETGNTIY
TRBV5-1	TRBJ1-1	ASRQGEIGSPEAF
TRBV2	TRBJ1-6	ASSEVIRGPSPLH
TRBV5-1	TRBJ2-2	ASSGPSGGTGELF
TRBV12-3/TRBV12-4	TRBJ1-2	ASSFSQGFGYT
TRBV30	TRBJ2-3	AWNSGTDTQY
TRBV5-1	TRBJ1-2	ASSNLGAGDYGYT
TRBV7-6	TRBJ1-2	ASSADRGATYGYT
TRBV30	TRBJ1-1	ARTGTLNTEAF
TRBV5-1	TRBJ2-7	ASSLETRSYEQY
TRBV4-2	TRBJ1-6	ASSQDGRGPSPLH
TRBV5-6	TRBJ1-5	ASSLVGSHQPQH
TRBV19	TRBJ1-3	ASSPGHGQISGNTIY
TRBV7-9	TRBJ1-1	ASSLIQLNTEAF
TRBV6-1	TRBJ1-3	ASSEGGPGNTIY
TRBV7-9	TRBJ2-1	ASSIGRPARDEQF
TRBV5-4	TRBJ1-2	ASSLFGTGASYT
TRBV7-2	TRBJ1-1	ASSLVLDGGTEAF
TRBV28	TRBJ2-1	ASHVAGVILNEQF
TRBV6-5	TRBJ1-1	ASSTGKLENTEAF
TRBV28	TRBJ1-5	ASSSQGNQPQH
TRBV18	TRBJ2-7	ASSSGQAPLGQY
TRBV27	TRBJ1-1	ASSLYFSIPNTEAF
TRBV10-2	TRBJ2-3	ASQPPQGTDTQY
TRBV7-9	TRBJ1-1	ASSLDSQNEAF
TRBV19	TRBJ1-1	ASSIGQETTEAF
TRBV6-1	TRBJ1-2	ASSDWAWASNYGYT
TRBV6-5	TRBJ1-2	ASSYEGTGIYGYT
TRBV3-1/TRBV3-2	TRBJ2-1	ASSLLAGGPNEQF
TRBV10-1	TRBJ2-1	ASSGRTGTHEQF
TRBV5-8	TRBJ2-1	ASSFYLGTGGSNEQF
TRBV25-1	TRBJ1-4	ASSESLGGREKLF
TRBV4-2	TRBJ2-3	ASSHPTDDSTDTQY
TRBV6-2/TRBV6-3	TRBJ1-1	ASSYSLDRGWFTEAF
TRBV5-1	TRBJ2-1	ASSKSLPSGGASNEQF
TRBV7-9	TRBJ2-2	ASSLGRQPNTGELF